Below are 4 T cell receptor beta chains sequenced from a single sample in a study of technical replicates of blood from a handful of donors. Using immunoSEQ multiplex PCR, the repertoire was profiled, and TCRdb retains in-frame clones only, with some absent. The sample records over 50,000 clones, approximately 86% being singletons. Sequenced input: PBMCs. The receptor set was obtained from a human donor in good health. Some clones in this sample may be carry-over from other donors' samples.

The CDR3 region has the DNA TGTGCTAGTGGTTCCGGTAAAAGCTCTGGGGCCAACGTCCTGACTTTC. Protein sequence: CASGSGKSSGANVLTF. J is TRBJ2-6 and V is TRBV12-5; no definite D call. This CDR3 contains 16 residues. V lost 4 bases, J lost 0 bases, and 10 bases lay in between. Germline loops: CDR1 LGHNT, CDR2 FRNRAP.

The V call is TRBV7-9, the J call TRBJ1-2; a possible D gene is TRBD1 (5 bases). Germline loops: CDR1 SEHNR, CDR2 FQNEAQ (reference sequence). V was cut by 6 bases and J by 5 bases, with 19 bases left in between. The CDR3 length is 15 residues. CDR3 bases: TGTGCCAGCAGTGGAACCAGCGACAGAAGGTATGGCTACACCTTC. This codes for CASSGTSDRRYGYTF.

The gene calls are TRBV7-2 and TRBJ1-5; no clear D. This CDR3 is built from 12 residues. Deletions cut 5 bases from V and 7 bases from J, with 9 bases between. Germline V CDR1 and CDR2: SGHTA, FQGNSA. The CDR3 coding sequence is TGTGCCAGCAGCGGCGGATGGCAGCCCCAGCATTTT. Translation: CASSGGWQPQHF. The full variable domain, with the rest looked up from reference TRBV7-2 and TRBJ1-5, is GAGVSQSPSNKVTEKGKDVELRCDPISGHTALYWYRQSLGQGLEFLIYFQGNSAPDKSGLPSDRFSAERTGGSVSTLTIQRTQQEDSAVYLCASSGGWQPQHFGDGTRLSIL.

V and J are TRBV6-6 and TRBJ2-5; D possibly corresponds to TRBD2 (6 bases). V lost 6 bases and J 4 bases, leaving 15 bases between the germline ends. This CDR3 is built from 14 residues. Germline V gene data show CDR1 as MNHNY and CDR2 as SVGAGI (reference sequence). In DNA form, the CDR3 reads TGTGCCAGCAGCCGTGTAGCGGCCCGAGAGACCCAGTACTTC. It codes for CASSRVAARETQYF.